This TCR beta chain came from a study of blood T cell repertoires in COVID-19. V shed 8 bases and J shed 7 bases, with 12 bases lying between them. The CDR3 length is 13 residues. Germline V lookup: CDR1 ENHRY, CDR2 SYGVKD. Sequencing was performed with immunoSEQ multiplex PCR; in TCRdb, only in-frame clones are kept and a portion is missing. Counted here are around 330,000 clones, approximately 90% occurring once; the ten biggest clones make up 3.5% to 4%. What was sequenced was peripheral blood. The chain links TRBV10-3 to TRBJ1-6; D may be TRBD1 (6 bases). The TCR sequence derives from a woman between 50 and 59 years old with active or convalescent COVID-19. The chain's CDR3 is CAIGTGKNSPLHF. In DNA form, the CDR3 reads TGTGCCATCGGAACAGGGAAGAATTCACCCCTCCACTTT.